Detailed here is one T cell receptor beta chain. Ten or more counts support this clonotype. No cognate antigen has been identified for it. No qualities accompany the bases; no much larger clone lies one base away. Sample time point, as interpreted from the label and publication: newly diagnosed GD, antithyroid drugs for less than 3 months. RNA was extracted from PBMCs in TRIzol for both TCR sequencing and RNA sequencing. The diagnosis of Graves' disease was made according to American Thyroid Association guidelines. Recruitment of patients was carried out at an endocrinology department in Xi'an, China. Each patient gave 8.5 to 9.5 milliliters of peripheral blood, collected in an EDTA anticoagulant tube. Ficoll Paque Plus density gradient separation was used to isolate PBMCs, and no further T cell sorting was done. RNA quality was checked with an Agilent 2100 Bioanalyzer and agarose gel, and concentration with a NanoDrop 2000.

This sample was taken from a study of regulatory T cells in long-lasting Graves disease (dated by TCRdb to about 2021). About the study as a whole: Antithyroid drugs had been taken for less than 3 months by newly diagnosed Graves' disease patients. This study used TCR sequencing and RNA sequencing of peripheral blood to compare persistent Graves' disease patients against newly diagnosed Graves' disease patients. The study took place in China and was registered as a clinical trial. TCR sequencing covered 13 persistent and about 20 newly diagnosed Graves' disease patients, about 35 samples in total.

What the research found in general, with its limitations: The small sample size was acknowledged by the authors as a limitation that may reduce accuracy. Persistent patients shared more public clonotypes among themselves (more than 2,500) than newly diagnosed patients did (about 900). Persistent Graves' disease patients showed lower TCR Shannon entropy and fewer highly expanded clones than newly diagnosed patients, suggesting clonal expansion. Persistent disease showed preferential use of TRBV28, TRBJ1-2 and TRBJ2-5, whereas newly diagnosed disease favored TRBV20-1 and TRBJ2-1. Sequencing and analysis were limited to the TCR beta chain. Only peripheral blood was studied, because thyroid tissue, the primary lesion, was inaccessible.

V and J are trimmed by 8 bases and 3 bases, and the gene matches miss 0 bases of the junction. The germline V gene encodes CDR1 SEHNR and CDR2 FQNEAQ (reference sequence). From the cysteine through the phenylalanine, the CDR3 covers 12 amino acids. Of the read, only the CDR3 DNA is kept; its 36 bases are in frame from base 1. Library generation was performed with multiplex PCR. TCRdb names Illumina HiSeq 4000 as the instrument used. iRepertoire HTBI primers and Arm-PCR amplification of CDR3 regions were used to construct TCR beta libraries. PCR products were gel purified before sequencing. As for the original processing: Gene usage analysis of CDR3 amino acid clonotypes relied on the roughly 60 TRBV and 12 to 15 TRBJ segments identified across samples. COPE and FqMerger were used to merge filtered high-quality paired reads into contigs. BLAST was used to align contigs to IMGT TRBV, TRBD and TRBJ reference genes, with CDR3 defined following IMGT. Highly expanded clones were defined as clonotypes with a frequency above 0.1%. Shannon entropy served as the measure of repertoire diversity, while the Gini coefficient captured V-J evenness. Public clonotypes were defined as clonotypes shared by more than one individual. Using fastp at Q25 and MiXCR, TCRdb reprocessed the public reads and kept productive beta chains. For every CDR3 protein sequence, its rows merge into one entry that carries the most common genes and DNA. TCRdb's processing, not the authors' own work, is the source of the V and J calls. A total of 550,000 to 700,000 distinct CDR3 sequences appear in this sample, around 16% of them only once. Jointly, the top ten make up 9.5% to 15% of the sample.

The same data also contributed to another study, on T cells in Graves' hyperthyroidism and ophthalmopathy. From the second report: A patient counted as having stable Graves' hyperthyroidism if no progression to ophthalmopathy occurred over 18 months of follow-up. Hyperthyroidism patients were newly diagnosed, had a disease duration of under 2 months, and were aged 18 to 65 years. The study excluded patients with uncontrolled infections, other autoimmune diseases, pregnancy or lactation. Diagnoses were established on the basis of clinical symptoms, serum thyroxine and TRAb, thyroid ultrasound, and orbital computed tomography. A first-round RT-PCR of the TCR CDR3 used the HTBI primer set with the Qiagen OneStep RT-PCR kit. Most expanded thyroid clonotypes (frequency above 0.001) were also detected in blood, suggesting blood repertoires may reflect thyroid immune responses. Ophthalmopathy was separated from stable hyperthyroidism by a 13 V-J signature model, with 87.88% sensitivity and just over 81% specificity obtained in cross-validation and 80%/75% obtained in testing. In validation, progression to ophthalmopathy was predicted by the model with roughly 71% sensitivity and 72% to 80% specificity, a median of about 6.8 months before onset. A discovery cohort of around 100 patients, fewer than 50 with Graves' ophthalmopathy and 55 to 60 with stable Graves' hyperthyroidism, was used to find distinguishing TCR V-J signatures. Whether ophthalmopathy could be predicted prospectively was tested in an independent validation cohort made up of under 20 hyperthyroidism patients plus 17 patients who later progressed to ophthalmopathy. The 100 discovery patients were randomly divided into training and test sets at a 7:3 ratio. Thyroid tissue and blood T-cell repertoires from six Graves' hyperthyroidism patients were also compared in the study. After blood sampling, hyperthyroidism patients were treated with methimazole at a starting dose of 30 mg daily, and ophthalmopathy patients were treated with high-dose intravenous methylprednisolone. Libraries were constructed in a second round of multiplex PCR, after which size selection and purification were performed. The libraries were sequenced on an Illumina HiSeq2000 using paired-end 100 bp reads. Raw data were processed with SOAPnuke, discarding reads with adapters, uncalled bases, mean Phred below 15, or no exact constant-primer or identifier match. COPE v1.2.5 was used to merge the high-quality paired reads, and each unique nucleotide sequence was defined as a clonotype. MiTCR v1.1 was used to align clonotypes to the IMGT TRBV, TRBD and TRBJ reference segments. Only V-J combinations with frequency above 0.0001, covering roughly 99% of repertoires, were analysed. A TCS score was defined as the ratio between F50 (clonal expansion) and ExV (chaos), using BLOSUM62-based TCRdist between CDR3 peptides within each V-J. Welch's t-statistics and random forest reduced roughly 500 V-J features to roughly 13, which were used in a naive Bayes classifier (R e1071). Sample size was not statistically predetermined, and investigators were not blinded to group allocation. The paper describes TCR Vbeta CDR3 sequencing of 140 or so peripheral blood samples, made up of some 42 ophthalmopathy patients, roughly 80 hyperthyroidism patients and approximately 17 progressor patients.

The sequence derives from a man between 18 and 29 years old with Graves disease. Donor details come from another sample of the same person, matched by shared clones. Sequenced here: peripheral blood mononuclear cells (PBMCs), sampled at new diagnosis, from a patient treated with antithyroid drugs. This chain joins TRBV7-9 to TRBJ2-7; 11 nucleotides in the junction match TRBD2. The encoded CDR3 is CASGLAGYEQYF. The sequenced DNA is TGTGCCAGCGGACTAGCGGGCTACGAGCAGTACTTC.